This T cell receptor (beta chain) was found in a study of human thymus T cells. Points from the study as a whole: Apparent skewing of V and J gene usage characterized both thymic and blood repertoires.

Details on this clone: What it binds is not known.

The table came from immunoSEQ multiplex PCR; TCRdb's copy has only in-frame clones and leaves some out. The sample consists of around 130,000 clones, around 94% of them appearing once. The ends were cut back, 2 bases at V and 2 bases at J, with 27 bases in the middle. Germline V gene lookup returns CDR1 MGHRA and CDR2 YSYEKL. The CDR3 has 20 residues. Surgeons resected thymus tissue during corrective heart surgery. Sequencing was carried out using thymus tissue. The receptor comes from a boy under two years old with a congenital heart defect but otherwise immunologically healthy. This chain joins TRBV4-1 and TRBJ1-2; D is unresolved. The CDR3 loop reads CASSQKTEADRTFGNYGYTF. CDR3 nucleotide sequence: TGCGCCAGCAGCCAAAAGACCGAGGCCGACCGTACCTTTGGGAACTATGGCTACACCTTC.